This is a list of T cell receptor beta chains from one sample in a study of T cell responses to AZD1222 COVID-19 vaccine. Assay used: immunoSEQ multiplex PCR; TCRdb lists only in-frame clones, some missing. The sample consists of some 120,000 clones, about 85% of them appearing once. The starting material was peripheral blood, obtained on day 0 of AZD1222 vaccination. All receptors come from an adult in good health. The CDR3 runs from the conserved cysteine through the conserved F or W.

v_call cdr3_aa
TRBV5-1 CASSWGGPGNTIYF
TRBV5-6 CASSFGGENEQYF
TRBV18 CASSSDGNEKLFF
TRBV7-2 CAISSGQRYGYTF
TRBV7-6 CASSFPSAGGTSPSYEQYF
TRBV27 CASSPLSGPGLTGELFF
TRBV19 CASSGTGAYGYTF
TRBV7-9 CASSPPRAITEAFF
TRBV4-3 CASSQGIGSGGNEQFF
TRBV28 CASSLSSGAGGSYEQYF
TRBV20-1 CSASPGLSSRSEKLFF
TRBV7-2 CASSLLAGGGTGELFF
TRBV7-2 CASSVMGRGIHGYTF
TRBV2 CASAGLLRDEQFF
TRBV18 CASSPSTTGNYEQYF
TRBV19 CASSLDSPSYNEQFF
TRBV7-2 CASSPAGGEKLFF
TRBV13 CASSLRRGGNQPQHF
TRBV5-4 CASSLDTATYEQYF
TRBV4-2 CASSQDGGTYGYTF
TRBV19 CASRGQGDHEQYF
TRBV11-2 CASSTRTSLKFNEQFF
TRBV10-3 CAINMDRVAGTGELFF
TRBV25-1 CASSESVRGTQYF
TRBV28 CASSGPRGYTF
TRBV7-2 CASRTGGATAKNIQYF
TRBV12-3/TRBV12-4 CASMSAAYEQYF
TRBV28 CASSSHDRAGNTIYF
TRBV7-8 CASSFSGGNQPQHF
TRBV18 CASSPPSGGPNTEAFF
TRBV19 CASSGQPLGEQYF
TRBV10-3 CAISERAVPGTRYNEQFF
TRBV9 CASSPSWDRGNYGYTF
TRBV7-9 CASSLNRDSKAFF
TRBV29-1 CSVDGTSGGYQETQYF
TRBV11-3 CASSQGVAAGQKETQYF
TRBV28 CASTSLDRAGAPLHF
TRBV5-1 CASSLTGQANNEQFF
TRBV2 CASSEMAQPEKLFF
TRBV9 CASSNGVGTGSIGTEAFF
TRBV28 CASSSRGQGYEKLFF
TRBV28 CASSLNPFAAFF
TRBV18 CASSPPSRDTGELFF
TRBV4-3 CASSSRRGVSRETQYF
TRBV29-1 CSVTRGDGEAFF
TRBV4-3 CASSQVGQTYNSPLHF
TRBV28 CASSLSAGGNQPQHF
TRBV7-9 CASSSLQVTSNQPQHF
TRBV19 CARPEGYTF
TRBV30 CAWRDQGNQPQHF
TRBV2 CASSDTRQGQETQYF
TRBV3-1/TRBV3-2 CASSQPPKTGVGGYTF